This TCR beta chain was obtained from a study of T cell responses to AZD1222 COVID-19 vaccine. Notes on the study in general: The study identified only six AZD1222 recipients as seropositive at baseline. Spike was spanned by vaccine-associated CD4 TCRs, which were dominant at 160-218 and 743-854.

Points on this clone: Its target is unknown.

Measured with immunoSEQ multiplex PCR; TCRdb has only the in-frame clones, and not every one. The data contain about 130,000 clones, approximately 90% of them singletons. Second doses that came at about 4 or about 12 weeks were put together. The sample here was peripheral blood, taken 28 days after the second AZD1222 dose. This clonotype was sampled from an adult who received the AZD1222 COVID-19 vaccine.

The CDR3 region has the DNA TGTGCCAGCAGCTTAGATCGGAACACCGGGGAGCTGTTTTTT. It encodes CASSLDRNTGELFF. This rearrangement joins TRBV11-2 to TRBJ2-2; D unclear. The CDR3 consists of 14 residues. The germline V gene has CDR1 SGHAT and CDR2 FQNNGV. The V and J ends lost 0 bases and 1 base respectively, with 3 bases between them.